The T cell receptor beta chain described here comes from a study of response to subunit inactivated influenza vaccine (dated by TCRdb to 2016 to 2019). Study-wide context: To follow how T cells responded to a trivalent subunit inactivated influenza vaccine, the researchers relied on deep quantitative profiling of the T cell receptor repertoire. The study at large found these results: The authors suggested that each seasonal influenza vaccination may recruit only a limited number of new T cells.

Counted from cysteine to phenylalanine, this CDR3 has 14 amino acids. CDR3 DNA only is kept here, 42 bases in frame from base 1. The germline V gene provides CDR1 SGHRS and CDR2 YFSETQ. The V and J ends are trimmed by 1 base and 3 bases, leaving 9 bases between them. This clonotype was observed a handful of times. Which antigen it targets is not known. No clone much larger than this one lies a single base away; base qualities are absent. The meaning of the sample's time point label: around 47 days after influenza vaccine administration. Library method: RT-PCR. The sequencing machine was an Illumina HiSeq 2500. The public reads were reanalyzed by TCRdb: fastp trimming at Q25, MiXCR alignment, in-frame beta chains only. Identical CDR3 protein sequences are pooled into one entry, listed with their most common genes and DNA. In all, the sample holds some 500,000 distinct CDR3 sequences, and 10% to 15% of those were seen once. The ten top clones hold around 13% of the sample.

The starting material was PBMCs from blood, obtained more than 35 days after vaccination. The clonotype originates from a man aged 50-60 years who received an inactivated influenza vaccine. Donor details come from another sample of the same person, matched by shared clones. The V and J segments used are TRBV5-1 and TRBJ2-3; the D segment could be TRBD1, given 6 matching bases. For the CDR3, the sequence is CASSLRGRTDTQYF. The DNA reads as follows: TGCGCCAGCAGCTTGAGGGGGAGAACAGATACGCAGTATTTT.